The following is a T cell receptor beta chain sequence with its context. The sample comes from a study of blood T cell repertoires in COVID-19. CDR1 is SNHLY, CDR2 FYNNEI, per germline. The ends lost 9 bases at V and 7 bases at J; junction bases unmatched: 9. The CDR3 is 13 residues long. Only in-frame clones appear in the TCRdb table, and some are missing; sequencing was by immunoSEQ multiplex PCR. The sample holds a few hundred thousand clones, around 92% seen once. Sequenced sample: peripheral blood. The receptor was derived from a young woman with COVID-19, enrolled during active disease. The chain employs TRBV2 and TRBJ2-1, with 7 bases fitting TRBD2. The CDR3 DNA follows: TGTGCCAGGGAACGGGAGGAGGTTAATGAGCAGTTCTTC. Its translation is CAREREEVNEQFF.